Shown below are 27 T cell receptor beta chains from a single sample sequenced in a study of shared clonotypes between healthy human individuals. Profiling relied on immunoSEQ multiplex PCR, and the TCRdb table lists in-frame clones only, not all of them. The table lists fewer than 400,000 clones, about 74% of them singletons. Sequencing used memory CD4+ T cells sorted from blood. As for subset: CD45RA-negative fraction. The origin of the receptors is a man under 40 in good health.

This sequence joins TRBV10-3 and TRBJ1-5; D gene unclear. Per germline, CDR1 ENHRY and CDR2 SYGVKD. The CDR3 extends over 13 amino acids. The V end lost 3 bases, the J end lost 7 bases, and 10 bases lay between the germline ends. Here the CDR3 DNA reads TGTGCCATCAGTGACGGCACCATGCAGCCCCAGCATTTT. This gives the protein CAISDGTMQPQHF.

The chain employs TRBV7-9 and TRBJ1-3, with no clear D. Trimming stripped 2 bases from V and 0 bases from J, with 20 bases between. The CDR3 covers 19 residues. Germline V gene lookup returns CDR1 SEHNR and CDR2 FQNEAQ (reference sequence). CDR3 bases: TGTGCCAGCAGCTTACTAATGGGTGGCAGTAAGGACTCTGGAAACACCATATATTTT. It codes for CASSLLMGGSKDSGNTIYF.

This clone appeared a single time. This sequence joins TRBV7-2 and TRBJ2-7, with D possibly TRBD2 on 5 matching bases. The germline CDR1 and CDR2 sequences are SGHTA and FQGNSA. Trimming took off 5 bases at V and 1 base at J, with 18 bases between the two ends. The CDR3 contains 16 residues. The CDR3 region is CASSPGSEVFSYEQYF. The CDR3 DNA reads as TGTGCCAGCAGCCCCGGTAGCGAGGTCTTTTCCTACGAGCAGTACTTC.

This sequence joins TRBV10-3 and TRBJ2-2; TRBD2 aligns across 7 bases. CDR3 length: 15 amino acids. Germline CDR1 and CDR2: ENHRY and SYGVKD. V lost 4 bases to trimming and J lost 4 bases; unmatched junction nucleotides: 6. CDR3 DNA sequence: TGTGCCATCAGTGGGTCTAGCGGTGTCACCGGGGAGCTGTTTTTT. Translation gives CAISGSSGVTGELFF.

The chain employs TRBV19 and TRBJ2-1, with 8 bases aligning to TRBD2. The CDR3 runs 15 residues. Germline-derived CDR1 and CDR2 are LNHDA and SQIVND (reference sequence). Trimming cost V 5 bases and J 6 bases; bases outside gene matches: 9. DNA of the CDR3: TGTGCCAGTAGTCTGGCGGGAGGATGGAGCAATGAGCAGTTCTTC. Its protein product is CASSLAGGWSNEQFF.

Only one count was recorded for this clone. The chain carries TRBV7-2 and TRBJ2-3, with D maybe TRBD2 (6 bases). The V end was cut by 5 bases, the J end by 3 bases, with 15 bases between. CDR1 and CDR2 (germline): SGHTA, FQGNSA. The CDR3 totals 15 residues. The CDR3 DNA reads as TGTGCCAGCAGCGATCCGGCGGGATATACAGATACGCAGTATTTT. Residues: CASSDPAGYTDTQYF.

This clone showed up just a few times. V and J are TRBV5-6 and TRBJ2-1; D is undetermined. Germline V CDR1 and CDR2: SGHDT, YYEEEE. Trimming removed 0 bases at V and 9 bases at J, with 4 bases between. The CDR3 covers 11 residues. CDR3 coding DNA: TGTGCCAGCAGCTTGGAAATTGAGCAGTTCTTC. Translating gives CASSLEIEQFF.

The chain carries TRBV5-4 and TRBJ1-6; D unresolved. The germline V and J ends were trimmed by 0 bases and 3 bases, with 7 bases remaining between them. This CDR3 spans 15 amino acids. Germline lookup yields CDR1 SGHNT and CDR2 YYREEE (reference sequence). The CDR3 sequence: CASSLEADYNSPLHF. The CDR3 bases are TGTGCCAGCAGCTTGGAGGCAGACTATAATTCACCCCTCCACTTT. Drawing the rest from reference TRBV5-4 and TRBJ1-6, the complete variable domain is ETGVTQSPTHLIKTRGQQVTLRCSSQSGHNTVSWYQQALGQGPQFIFQYYREEENGRGNFPPRFSGLQFPNYSSELNVNALELDDSALYLCASSLEADYNSPLHFGNGTRLTVT.

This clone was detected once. The CDR3 region has the DNA TGTGCCAGCAGCTCTCGGGGCGATTCTCAAGAGACCCAGTACTTC. Amino acids: CASSSRGDSQETQYF. The rearrangement uses TRBV11-2 and TRBJ2-5; possibly TRBD1 or TRBD2 for D (5 bases each). Trimming took 4 bases from V and 2 from J, leaving 14 bases between them. This CDR3 is built from 15 residues. Germline CDR1 is SGHAT and CDR2 is FQNNGV.

The CDR3 region is CASSLTPGVGDTQYF. DNA of the CDR3: TGCGCCAGCAGCTTGACGCCCGGAGTCGGAGATACGCAGTATTTT. The chain joins TRBV5-1 to TRBJ2-3, with D uncertain. In germline, CDR1 is SGHRS, CDR2 YFSETQ. V was pared by 1 base and J by 5 bases, with 14 bases between. This CDR3 contains 15 residues.

CDR3 protein: CASSLGAGIYEQYF. The CDR3 DNA reads as TGTGCTAGCTCCCTGGGGGCGGGAATTTACGAGCAGTACTTC. The V call is TRBV7-7, the J call TRBJ2-7, with D tentatively TRBD1 or TRBD2 (6 bases each). In germline, CDR1 is SSHAT, CDR2 FNYEAQ (reference sequence). The CDR3 spans 14 residues.

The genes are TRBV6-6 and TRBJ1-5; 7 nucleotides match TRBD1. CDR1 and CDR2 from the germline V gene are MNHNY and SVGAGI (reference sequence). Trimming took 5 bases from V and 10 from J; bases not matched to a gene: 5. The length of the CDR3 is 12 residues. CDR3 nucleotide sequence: TGTGCCAGCAGTCCAACAGGGGAACCCCAGCATTTT. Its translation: CASSPTGEPQHF.

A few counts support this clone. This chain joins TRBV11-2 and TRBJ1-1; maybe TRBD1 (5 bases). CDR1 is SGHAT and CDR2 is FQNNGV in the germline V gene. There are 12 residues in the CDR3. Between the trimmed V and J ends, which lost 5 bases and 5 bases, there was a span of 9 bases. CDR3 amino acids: CASSPDRTEAFF. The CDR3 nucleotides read TGTGCCAGCAGCCCCGACAGAACTGAAGCTTTCTTT.

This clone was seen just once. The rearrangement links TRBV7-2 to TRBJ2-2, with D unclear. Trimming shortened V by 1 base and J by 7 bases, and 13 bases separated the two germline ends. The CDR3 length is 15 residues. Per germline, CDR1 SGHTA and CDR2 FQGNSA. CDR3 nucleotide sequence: TGTGCCAGCAGCTTAGATCCACCAATTGTCGGGGAGCTGTTTTTT. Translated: CASSLDPPIVGELFF.

CDR3 sequence (DNA): TGCAGCGTTGAGACCCCATACAGGGGGCGAGGGGGTACAGATACGCAGTATTTT. This translates into CSVETPYRGRGGTDTQYF. This chain links TRBV29-1 with TRBJ2-3; 9 nucleotides line up with TRBD1. The J segment lost 3 bases and the V segment lost 3 bases, leaving 16 bases of the junction unmatched. CDR3 length: 18 residues. CDR1 is SQVTM, CDR2 ANQGSEA, per germline.

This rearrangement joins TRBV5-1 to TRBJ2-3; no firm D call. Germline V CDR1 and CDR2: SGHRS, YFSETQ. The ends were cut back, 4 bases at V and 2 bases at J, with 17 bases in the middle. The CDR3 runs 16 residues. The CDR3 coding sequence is TGCGCCAGCAGCAAAGACCTGCACCCCCCCACAGATACGCAGTATTTT. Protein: CASSKDLHPPTDTQYF.

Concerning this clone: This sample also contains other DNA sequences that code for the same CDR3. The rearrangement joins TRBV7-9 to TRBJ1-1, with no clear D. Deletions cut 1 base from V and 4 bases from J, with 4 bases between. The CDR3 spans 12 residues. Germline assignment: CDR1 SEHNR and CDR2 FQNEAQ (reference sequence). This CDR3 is CASSLGVTEAFF. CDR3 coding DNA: TGTGCCAGCAGCTTAGGCGTCACTGAAGCTTTCTTT.

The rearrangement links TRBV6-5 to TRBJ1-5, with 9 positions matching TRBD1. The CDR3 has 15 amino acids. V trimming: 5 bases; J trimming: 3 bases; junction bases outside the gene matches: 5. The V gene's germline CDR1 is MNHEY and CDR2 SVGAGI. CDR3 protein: CASSRTGGPNQPQHF. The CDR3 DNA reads TGTGCCAGCAGTCGCACAGGGGGCCCCAATCAGCCCCAGCATTTT.

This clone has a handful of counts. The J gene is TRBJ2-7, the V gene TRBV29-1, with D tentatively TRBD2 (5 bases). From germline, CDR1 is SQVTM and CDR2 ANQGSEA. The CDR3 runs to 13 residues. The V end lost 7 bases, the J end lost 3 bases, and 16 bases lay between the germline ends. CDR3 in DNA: TGCAGCGCTGGCGGGTCTGGTATCTACGAGCAGTACTTC. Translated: CSAGGSGIYEQYF.

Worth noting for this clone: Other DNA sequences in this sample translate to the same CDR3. CDR3 amino acids: CASRDRPNEKLFF. The CDR3 nucleotides are TGTGCCAGCAGAGACAGGCCGAATGAAAAACTGTTTTTT. The chain is built from TRBV2 and TRBJ1-4; D is possibly TRBD1 (6 bases). Germline values: CDR1 SNHLY, CDR2 FYNNEI. Trimming shortened V by 6 bases and J by 5 bases, and 10 bases separated the two germline ends. This CDR3 has 13 amino acids.

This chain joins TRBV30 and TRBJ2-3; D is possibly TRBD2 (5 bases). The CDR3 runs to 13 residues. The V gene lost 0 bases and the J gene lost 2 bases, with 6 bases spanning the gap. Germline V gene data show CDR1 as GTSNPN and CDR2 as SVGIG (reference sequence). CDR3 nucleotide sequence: TGTGCCTGGAGTGTCGGGGACACAGATACGCAGTATTTT. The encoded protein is CAWSVGDTDTQYF.

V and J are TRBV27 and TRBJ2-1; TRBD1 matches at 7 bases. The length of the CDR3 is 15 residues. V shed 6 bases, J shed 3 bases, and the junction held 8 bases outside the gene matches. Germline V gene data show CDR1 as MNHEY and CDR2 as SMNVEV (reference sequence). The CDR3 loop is CASRILGQDYNEQFF. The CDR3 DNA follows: TGTGCCAGCAGGATCCTAGGACAGGACTACAATGAGCAGTTCTTC.

CDR3 nucleotides: TGTGCCAGCTCTGCAGGGGTTGGGGAGACCCAGTACTTC. Residues: CASSAGVGETQYF. The chain uses TRBV2 and TRBJ2-5; possibly TRBD1 for D (6 bases). Germline CDR1 is SNHLY and CDR2 is FYNNEI. CDR3 length: 13 amino acids. V shed 8 bases and J shed 5 bases, with 15 bases lying between them.

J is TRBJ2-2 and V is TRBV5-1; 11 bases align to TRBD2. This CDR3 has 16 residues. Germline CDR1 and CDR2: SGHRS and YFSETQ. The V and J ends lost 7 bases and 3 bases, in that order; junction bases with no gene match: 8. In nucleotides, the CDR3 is TGCGCCAGCGATTCGACTAGCGGGACTCACACCGGGGAGCTGTTTTTT. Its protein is CASDSTSGTHTGELFF.

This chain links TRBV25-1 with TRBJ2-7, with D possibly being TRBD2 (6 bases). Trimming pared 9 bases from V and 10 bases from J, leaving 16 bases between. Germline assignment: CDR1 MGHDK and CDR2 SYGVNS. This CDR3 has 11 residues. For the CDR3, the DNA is TGTGCCAGTACTTCCGGGAGTAAACAGTACTTC. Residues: CASTSGSKQYF.

The CDR3 spells CASSVAIGTRQQETQYF. Written as DNA, the CDR3 is TGTGCCAGCAGCGTAGCTATTGGGACACGACAACAAGAGACCCAGTACTTC. The chain links TRBV9 to TRBJ2-5; TRBD1 is a possible D gene (6 bases). CDR3 length: 17 residues. V lost 0 bases to trimming and J lost 2 bases, with 17 bases between them. Per germline, CDR1 SGDLS and CDR2 YYNGEE.

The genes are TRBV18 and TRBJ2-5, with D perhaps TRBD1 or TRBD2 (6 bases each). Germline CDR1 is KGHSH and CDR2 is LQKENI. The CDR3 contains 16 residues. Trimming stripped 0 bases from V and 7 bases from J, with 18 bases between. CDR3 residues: CASSPPGGRPSRTQYF. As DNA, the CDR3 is TGTGCCAGCTCACCACCGGGGGGCAGACCTTCCCGGACCCAGTACTTC.